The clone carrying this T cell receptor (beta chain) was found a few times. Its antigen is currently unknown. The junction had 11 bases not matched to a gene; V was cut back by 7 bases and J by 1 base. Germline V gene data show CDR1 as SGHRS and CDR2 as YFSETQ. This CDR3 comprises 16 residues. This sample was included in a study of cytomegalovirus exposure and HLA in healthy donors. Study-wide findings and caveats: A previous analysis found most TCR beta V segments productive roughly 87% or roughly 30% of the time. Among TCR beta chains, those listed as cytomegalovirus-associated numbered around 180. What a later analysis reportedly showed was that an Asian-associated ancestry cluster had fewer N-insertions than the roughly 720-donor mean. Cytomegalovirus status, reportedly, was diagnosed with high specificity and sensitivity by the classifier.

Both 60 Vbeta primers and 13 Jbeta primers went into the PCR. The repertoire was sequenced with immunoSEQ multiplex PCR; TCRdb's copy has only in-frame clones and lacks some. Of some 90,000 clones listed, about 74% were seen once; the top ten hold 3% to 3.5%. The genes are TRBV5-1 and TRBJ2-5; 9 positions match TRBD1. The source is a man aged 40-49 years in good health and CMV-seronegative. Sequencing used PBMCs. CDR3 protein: CASSPQGAGVQETQYF. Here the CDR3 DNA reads TGCGCCAGCTCCCCACAGGGGGCGGGGGTCCAAGAGACCCAGTACTTC.